Included here is one T cell receptor beta chain sequence, with context. This sample is drawn from a study of Tregs in tolerant kidney transplant recipients. The CDR3 is made up of 14 amino acids. Germline CDR1 is MNHEY and CDR2 is SMNVEV (reference sequence). V gave up 8 bases and J gave up 4 bases, with 15 bases separating them. Only in-frame clones appear in the TCRdb table, and some are missing; sequencing was by immunoSEQ multiplex PCR. The table shows under 300,000 clones, with 84% occurring only once. The sequence was obtained from a human donor in good health. The sequenced sample was CD4+ T cells from blood. The chain links TRBV27 to TRBJ1-5; D call uncertain. The CDR3 DNA sequence: TGTGCCAGCCACAATGCGGGAGGTAATCAGCCCCAGCATTTT. Protein: CASHNAGGNQPQHF.